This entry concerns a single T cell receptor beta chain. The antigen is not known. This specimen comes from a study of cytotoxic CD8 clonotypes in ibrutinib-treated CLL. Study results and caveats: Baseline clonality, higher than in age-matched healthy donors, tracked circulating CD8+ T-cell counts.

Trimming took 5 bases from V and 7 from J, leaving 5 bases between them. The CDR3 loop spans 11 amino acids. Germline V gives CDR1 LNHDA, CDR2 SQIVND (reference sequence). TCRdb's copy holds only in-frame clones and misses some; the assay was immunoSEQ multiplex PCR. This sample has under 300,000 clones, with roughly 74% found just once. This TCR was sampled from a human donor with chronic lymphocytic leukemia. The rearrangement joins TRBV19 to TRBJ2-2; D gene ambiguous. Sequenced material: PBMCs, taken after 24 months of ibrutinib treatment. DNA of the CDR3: TGTGCCAGTAGTGCCCACGGGGAGCTGTTTTTT. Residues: CASSAHGELFF.